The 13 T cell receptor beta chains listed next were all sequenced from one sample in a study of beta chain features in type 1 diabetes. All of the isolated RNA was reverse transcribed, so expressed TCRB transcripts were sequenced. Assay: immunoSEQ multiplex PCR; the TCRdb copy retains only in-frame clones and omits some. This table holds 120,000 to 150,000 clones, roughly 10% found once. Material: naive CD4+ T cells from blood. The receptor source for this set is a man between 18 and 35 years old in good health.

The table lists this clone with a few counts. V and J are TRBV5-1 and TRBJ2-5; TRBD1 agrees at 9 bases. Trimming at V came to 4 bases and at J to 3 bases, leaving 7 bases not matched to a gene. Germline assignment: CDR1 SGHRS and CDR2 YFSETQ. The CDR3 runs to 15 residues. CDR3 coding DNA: TGCGCCAGCAGCATACAGGGGGCCCGAGAAGAGACCCAGTACTTC. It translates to CASSIQGAREETQYF.

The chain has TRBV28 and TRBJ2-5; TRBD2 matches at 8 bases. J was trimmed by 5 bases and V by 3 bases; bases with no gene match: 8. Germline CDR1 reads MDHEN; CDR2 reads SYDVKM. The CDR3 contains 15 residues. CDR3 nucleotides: TGTGCCAGCAGTTTCGGCAGGGCGGGAGGCGAGACCCAGTACTTC. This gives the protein CASSFGRAGGETQYF. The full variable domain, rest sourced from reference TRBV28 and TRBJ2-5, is DVKVTQSSRYLVKRTGEKVFLECVQDMDHENMFWYRQDPGLGLRLIYFSYDVKMKEKGDIPEGYSVSREKKERFSLILESASTNQTSMYLCASSFGRAGGETQYFGPGTRLLVL.

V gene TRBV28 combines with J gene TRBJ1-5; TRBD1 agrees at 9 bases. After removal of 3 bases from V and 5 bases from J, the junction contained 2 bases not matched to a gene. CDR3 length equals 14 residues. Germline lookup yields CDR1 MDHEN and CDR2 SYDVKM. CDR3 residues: CASSLGQGDQPQHF. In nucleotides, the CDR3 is TGTGCCAGCAGTTTGGGACAGGGAGATCAGCCCCAGCATTTT.

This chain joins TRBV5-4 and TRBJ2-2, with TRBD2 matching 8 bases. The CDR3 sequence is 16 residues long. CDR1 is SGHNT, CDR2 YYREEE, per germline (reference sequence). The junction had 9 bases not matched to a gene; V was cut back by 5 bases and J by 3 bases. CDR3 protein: CASRIRGGGHTGELFF. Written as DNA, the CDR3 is TGTGCCAGCAGGATCCGGGGCGGGGGGCACACCGGGGAGCTGTTTTTT. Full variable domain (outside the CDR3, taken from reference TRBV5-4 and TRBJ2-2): ETGVTQSPTHLIKTRGQQVTLRCSSQSGHNTVSWYQQALGQGPQFIFQYYREEENGRGNFPPRFSGLQFPNYSSELNVNALELDDSALYLCASRIRGGGHTGELFFGEGSRLTVL.

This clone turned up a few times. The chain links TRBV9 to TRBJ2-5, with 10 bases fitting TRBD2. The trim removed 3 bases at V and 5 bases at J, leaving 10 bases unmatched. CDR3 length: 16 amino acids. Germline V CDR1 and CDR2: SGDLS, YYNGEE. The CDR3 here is CASSEQIAGGFETQYF. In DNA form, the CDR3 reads TGTGCCAGCAGCGAGCAGATAGCGGGGGGATTTGAGACCCAGTACTTC. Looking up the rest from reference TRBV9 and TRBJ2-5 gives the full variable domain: DSGVTQTPKHLITATGQRVTLRCSPRSGDLSVYWYQQSLDQGLQFLIQYYNGEERAKGNILERFSAQQFPDLHSELNLSSLELGDSALYFCASSEQIAGGFETQYFGPGTRLLVL.

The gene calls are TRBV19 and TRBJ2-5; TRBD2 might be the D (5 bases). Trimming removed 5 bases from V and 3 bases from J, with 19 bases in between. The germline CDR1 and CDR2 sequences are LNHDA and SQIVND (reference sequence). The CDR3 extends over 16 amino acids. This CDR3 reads CASSGGFGYSKETQYF. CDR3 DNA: TGTGCCAGTAGTGGAGGCTTCGGATACTCTAAAGAGACCCAGTACTTC.

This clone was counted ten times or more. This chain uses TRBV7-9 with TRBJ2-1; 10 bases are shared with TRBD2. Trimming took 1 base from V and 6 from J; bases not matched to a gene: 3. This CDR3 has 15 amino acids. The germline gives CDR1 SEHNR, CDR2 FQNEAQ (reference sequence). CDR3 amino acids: CASSLDQRGGNEQFF. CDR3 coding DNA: TGTGCCAGCAGCTTAGACCAGCGGGGGGGCAATGAGCAGTTCTTC.

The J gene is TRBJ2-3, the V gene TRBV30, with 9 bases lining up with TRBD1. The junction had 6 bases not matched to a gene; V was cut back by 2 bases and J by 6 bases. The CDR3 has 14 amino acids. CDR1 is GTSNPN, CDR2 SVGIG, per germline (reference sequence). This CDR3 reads CAWSQGQGFDTQYF. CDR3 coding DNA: TGTGCCTGGAGTCAGGGACAGGGCTTCGATACGCAGTATTTT.

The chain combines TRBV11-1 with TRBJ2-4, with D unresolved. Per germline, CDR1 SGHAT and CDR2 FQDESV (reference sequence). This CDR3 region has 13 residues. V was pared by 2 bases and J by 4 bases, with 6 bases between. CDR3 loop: CASSLSGKNIQYF. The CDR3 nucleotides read TGTGCCAGCAGCTTATCCGGGAAAAACATTCAGTACTTC. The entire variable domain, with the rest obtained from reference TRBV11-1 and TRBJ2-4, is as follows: EAEVAQSPRYKITEKSQAVAFWCDPISGHATLYWYRQILGQGPELLVQFQDESVVDDSQLPKDRFSAERLKGVDSTLKIQPAELGDSAMYLCASSLSGKNIQYFGAGTRLSVL.

CDR3 sequence: CASSYPDSYGYTF. The CDR3 DNA reads TGTGCCAGCAGTTACCCCGACTCCTATGGCTACACCTTC. The chain links TRBV6-5 to TRBJ1-2; D is unresolved. Germline CDR1 is MNHEY and CDR2 is SVGAGI. V gave up 2 bases and J gave up 4 bases, with 8 bases separating them. The CDR3 is 13 residues long.

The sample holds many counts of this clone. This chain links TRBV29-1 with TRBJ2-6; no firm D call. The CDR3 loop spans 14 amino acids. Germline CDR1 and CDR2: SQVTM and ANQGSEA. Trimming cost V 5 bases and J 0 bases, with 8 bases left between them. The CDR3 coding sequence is TGCAGCGTTCTTAGCTTCTCTGGGGCCAACGTCCTGACTTTC. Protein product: CSVLSFSGANVLTF.

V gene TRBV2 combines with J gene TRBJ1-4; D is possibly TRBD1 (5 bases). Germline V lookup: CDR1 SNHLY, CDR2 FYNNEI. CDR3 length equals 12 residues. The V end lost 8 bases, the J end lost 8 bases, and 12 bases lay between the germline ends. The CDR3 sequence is CASGRDGEKLFF. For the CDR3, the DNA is TGTGCCAGCGGGCGGGACGGAGAAAAACTGTTTTTT.

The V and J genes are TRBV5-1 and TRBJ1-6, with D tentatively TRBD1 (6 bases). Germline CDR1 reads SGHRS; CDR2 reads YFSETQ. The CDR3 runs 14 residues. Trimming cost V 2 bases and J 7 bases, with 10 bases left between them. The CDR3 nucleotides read TGCGCCAGCAGCTTCTTAACAGGGAATTCACCCCTCCACTTT. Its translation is CASSFLTGNSPLHF.